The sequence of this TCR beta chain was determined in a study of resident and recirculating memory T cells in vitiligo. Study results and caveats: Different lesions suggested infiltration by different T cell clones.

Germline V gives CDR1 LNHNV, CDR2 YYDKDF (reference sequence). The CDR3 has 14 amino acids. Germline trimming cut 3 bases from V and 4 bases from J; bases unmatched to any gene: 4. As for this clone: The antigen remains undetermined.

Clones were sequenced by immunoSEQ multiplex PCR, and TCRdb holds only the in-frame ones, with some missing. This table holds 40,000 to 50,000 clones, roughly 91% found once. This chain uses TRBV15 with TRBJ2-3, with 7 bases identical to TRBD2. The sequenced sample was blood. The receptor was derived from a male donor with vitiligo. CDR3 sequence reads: CATSRGGTPDTQYF. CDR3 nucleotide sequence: TGTGCCACCAGCAGGGGGGGGACCCCAGATACGCAGTATTTT. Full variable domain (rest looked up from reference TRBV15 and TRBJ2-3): DAMVIQNPRYQVTQFGKPVTLSCSQTLNHNVMYWYQQKSSQAPKLLFHYYDKDFNNEADTPDNFQSRRPNTSFCFLDIRSPGLGDTAMYLCATSRGGTPDTQYFGPGTRLTVL.